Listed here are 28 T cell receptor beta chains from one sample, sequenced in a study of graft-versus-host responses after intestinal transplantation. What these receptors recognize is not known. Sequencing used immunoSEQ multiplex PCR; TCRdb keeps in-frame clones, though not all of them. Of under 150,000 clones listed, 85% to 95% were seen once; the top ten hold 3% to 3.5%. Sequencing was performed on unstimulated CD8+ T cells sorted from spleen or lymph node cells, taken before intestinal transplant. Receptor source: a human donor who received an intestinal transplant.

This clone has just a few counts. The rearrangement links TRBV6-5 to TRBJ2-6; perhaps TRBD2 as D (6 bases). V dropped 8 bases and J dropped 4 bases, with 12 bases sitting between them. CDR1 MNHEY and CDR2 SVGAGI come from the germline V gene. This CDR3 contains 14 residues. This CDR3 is CASHGGYGANVLTF. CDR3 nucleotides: TGTGCCAGCCACGGGGGTTACGGGGCCAACGTCCTGACTTTC.

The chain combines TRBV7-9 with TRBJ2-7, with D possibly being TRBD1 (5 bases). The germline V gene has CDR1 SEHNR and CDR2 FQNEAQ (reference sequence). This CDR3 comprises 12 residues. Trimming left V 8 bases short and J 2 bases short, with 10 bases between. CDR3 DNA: TGTGCCAGCGGCACAGGTCCCTACGAGCAGTACTTC. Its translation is CASGTGPYEQYF.

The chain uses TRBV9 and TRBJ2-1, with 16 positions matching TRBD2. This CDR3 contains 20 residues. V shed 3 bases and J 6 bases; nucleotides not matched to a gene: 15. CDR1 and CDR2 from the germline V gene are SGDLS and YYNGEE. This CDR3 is CASSGPNTGTSGRAPNEQFF. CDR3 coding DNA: TGTGCCAGCAGCGGACCAAACACCGGGACTAGCGGGAGGGCACCCAATGAGCAGTTCTTC.

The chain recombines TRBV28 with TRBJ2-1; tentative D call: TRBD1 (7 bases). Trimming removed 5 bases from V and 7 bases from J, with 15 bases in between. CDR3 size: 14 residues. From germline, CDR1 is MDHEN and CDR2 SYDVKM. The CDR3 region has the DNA TGTGCCAGCAGTCCGCAGGGGGGTCAGAATGAGCAGTTCTTC. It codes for CASSPQGGQNEQFF.

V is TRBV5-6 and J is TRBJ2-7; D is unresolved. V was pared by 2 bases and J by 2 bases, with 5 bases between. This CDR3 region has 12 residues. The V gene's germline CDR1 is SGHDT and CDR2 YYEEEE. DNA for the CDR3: TGTGCCAGCAGCTTCGACGCCTACGAGCAGTACTTC. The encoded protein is CASSFDAYEQYF. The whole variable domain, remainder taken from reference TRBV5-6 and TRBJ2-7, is DAGVTQSPTHLIKTRGQQVTLRCSPKSGHDTVSWYQQALGQGPQFIFQYYEEEERQRGNFPDRFSGHQFPNYSSELNVNALLLGDSALYLCASSFDAYEQYFGPGTRLTVT.

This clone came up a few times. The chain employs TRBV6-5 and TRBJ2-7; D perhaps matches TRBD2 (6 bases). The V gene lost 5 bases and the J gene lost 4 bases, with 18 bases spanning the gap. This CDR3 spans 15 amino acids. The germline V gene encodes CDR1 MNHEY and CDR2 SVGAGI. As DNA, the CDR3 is TGTGCCAGCAGTACAAACCGGGAGCGGGCTTACGAGCAGTACTTC. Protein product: CASSTNRERAYEQYF.

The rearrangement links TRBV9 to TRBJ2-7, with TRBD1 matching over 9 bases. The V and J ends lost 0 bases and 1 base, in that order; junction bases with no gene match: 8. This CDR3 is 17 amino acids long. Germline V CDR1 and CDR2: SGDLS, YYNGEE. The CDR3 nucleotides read TGTGCCAGCAGCGTAGGGTCGGGGACAGGGTTATCCTACGAGCAGTACTTC. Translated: CASSVGSGTGLSYEQYF.

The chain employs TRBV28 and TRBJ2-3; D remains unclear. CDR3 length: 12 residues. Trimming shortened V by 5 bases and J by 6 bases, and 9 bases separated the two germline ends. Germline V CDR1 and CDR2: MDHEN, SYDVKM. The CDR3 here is CASSPLSDTQYF. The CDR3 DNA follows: TGTGCCAGCAGTCCGCTTTCGGATACGCAGTATTTT.

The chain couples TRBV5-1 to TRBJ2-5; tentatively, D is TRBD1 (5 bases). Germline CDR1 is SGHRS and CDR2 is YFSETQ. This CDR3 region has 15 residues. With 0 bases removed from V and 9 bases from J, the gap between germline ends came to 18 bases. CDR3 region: CASSLVFSPIGAQYF. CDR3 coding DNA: TGCGCCAGCAGCTTGGTGTTTTCCCCTATAGGGGCCCAGTACTTC.

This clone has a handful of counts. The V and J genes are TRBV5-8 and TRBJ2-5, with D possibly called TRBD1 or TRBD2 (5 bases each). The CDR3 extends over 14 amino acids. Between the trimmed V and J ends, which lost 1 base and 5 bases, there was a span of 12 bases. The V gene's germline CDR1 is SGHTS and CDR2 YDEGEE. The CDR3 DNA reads TGTGCCAGCAGCTTGAGGGGCGGCGGGGAGACCCAGTACTTC. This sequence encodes CASSLRGGGETQYF.

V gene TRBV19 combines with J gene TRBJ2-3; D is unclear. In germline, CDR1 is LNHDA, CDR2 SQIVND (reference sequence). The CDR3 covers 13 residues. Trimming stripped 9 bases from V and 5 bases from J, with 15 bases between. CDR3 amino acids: CASLSRLRDTQYF. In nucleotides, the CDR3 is TGTGCCAGCCTCTCCAGACTCCGAGATACGCAGTATTTT.

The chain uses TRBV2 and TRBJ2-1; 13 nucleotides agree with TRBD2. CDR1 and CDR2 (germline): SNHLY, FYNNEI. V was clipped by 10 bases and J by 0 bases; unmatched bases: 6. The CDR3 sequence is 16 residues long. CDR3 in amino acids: CATILAGGPSYNEQFF. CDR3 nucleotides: TGTGCCACCATACTAGCGGGAGGGCCCTCCTACAATGAGCAGTTCTTC.

This CDR3 reads CASSSSRGAGSYEQYF. CDR3 DNA sequence: TGTGCCAGCAGTTCCTCGCGGGGCGCTGGGTCCTACGAGCAGTACTTC. The chain has TRBV27 and TRBJ2-5, with TRBD2 as a possible D gene (6 bases). The DNA end lines up better with TRBJ2-7; the J call may be wrong. The germline V gene has CDR1 MNHEY and CDR2 SMNVEV (reference sequence). This CDR3 spans 16 amino acids.

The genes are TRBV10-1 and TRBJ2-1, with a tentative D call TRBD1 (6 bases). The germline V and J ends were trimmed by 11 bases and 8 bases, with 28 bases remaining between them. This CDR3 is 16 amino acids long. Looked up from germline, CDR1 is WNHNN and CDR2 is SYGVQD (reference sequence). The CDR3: CAGPQRFRGQIDEQFF. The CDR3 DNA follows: TGCGCCGGTCCTCAAAGGTTTAGGGGACAAATAGATGAGCAGTTCTTC.

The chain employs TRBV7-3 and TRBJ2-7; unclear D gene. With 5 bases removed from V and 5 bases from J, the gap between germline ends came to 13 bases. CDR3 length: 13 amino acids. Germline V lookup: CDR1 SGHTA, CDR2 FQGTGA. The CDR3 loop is CASSLADDHEQYF. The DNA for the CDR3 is TGTGCCAGCAGCCTCGCAGATGACCACGAGCAGTACTTC.

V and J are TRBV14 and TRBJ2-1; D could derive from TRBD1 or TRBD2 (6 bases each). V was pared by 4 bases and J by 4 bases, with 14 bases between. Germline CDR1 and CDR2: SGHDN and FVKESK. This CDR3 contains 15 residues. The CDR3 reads CASSLVRGAYNEQFF. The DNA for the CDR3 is TGTGCCAGCAGCCTGGTAAGGGGGGCGTACAATGAGCAGTTCTTC.

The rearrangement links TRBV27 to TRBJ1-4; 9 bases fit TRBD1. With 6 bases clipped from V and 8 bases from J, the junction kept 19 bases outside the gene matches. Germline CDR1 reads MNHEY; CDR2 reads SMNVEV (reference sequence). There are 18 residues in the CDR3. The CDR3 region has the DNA TGTGCCAGCAGCCCGGGACAGGGAGGGAAGAGTCGGTGGGAAAAACTGTTTTTT. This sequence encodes CASSPGQGGKSRWEKLFF. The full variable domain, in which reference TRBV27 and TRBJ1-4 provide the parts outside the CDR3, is EAQVTQNPRYLITVTGKKLTVTCSQNMNHEYMSWYRQDPGLGLRQIYYSMNVEVTDKGDVPEGYKVSRKEKRNFPLILESPSPNQTSLYFCASSPGQGGKSRWEKLFFGSGTQLSVL.

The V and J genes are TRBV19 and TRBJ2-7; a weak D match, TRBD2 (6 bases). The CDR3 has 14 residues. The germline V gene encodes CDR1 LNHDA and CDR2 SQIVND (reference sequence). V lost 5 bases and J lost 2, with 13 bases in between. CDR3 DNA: TGTGCCAGTAGTGGCGGGACGGCAACCTACGAGCAGTACTTC. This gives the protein CASSGGTATYEQYF.

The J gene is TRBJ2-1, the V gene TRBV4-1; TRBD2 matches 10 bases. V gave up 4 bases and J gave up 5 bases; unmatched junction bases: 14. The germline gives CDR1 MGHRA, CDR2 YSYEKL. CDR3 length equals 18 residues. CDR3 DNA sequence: TGCGCCAGCAGCCGCACTAGCGGGAAACTAACCTTACACAATGAGCAGTTCTTC. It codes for CASSRTSGKLTLHNEQFF.

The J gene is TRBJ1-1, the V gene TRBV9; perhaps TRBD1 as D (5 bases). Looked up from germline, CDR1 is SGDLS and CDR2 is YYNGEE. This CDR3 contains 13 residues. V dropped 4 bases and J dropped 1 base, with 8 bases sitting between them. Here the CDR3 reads CASSSGRNTEAFF. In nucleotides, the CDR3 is TGTGCCAGCAGCTCAGGGAGGAACACTGAAGCTTTCTTT.

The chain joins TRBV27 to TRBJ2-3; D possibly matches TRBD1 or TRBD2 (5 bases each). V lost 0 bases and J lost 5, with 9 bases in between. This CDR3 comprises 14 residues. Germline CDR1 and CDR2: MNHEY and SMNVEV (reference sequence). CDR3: CASSLSGVRDTQYF. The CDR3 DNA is TGTGCCAGCAGTTTATCGGGGGTCCGAGATACGCAGTATTTT.

The CDR3 DNA follows: TGTGCCAGTAGCCAAGGGACGGCAGCCTACGAGCAGTACTTC. Translation gives CASSQGTAAYEQYF. The genes are TRBV19 and TRBJ2-7; either TRBD1 or TRBD2 may fit D (5 bases each). The CDR3 consists of 14 residues. Germline loops: CDR1 LNHDA, CDR2 SQIVND (reference sequence). The V gene lost 6 bases and the J gene lost 2 bases, with 14 bases spanning the gap.

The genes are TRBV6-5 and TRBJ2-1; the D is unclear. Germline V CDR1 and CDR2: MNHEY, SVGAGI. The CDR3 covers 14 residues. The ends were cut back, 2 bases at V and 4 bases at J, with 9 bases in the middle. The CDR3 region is CASSYGGDYNEQFF. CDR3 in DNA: TGTGCCAGCAGTTACGGCGGAGATTACAATGAGCAGTTCTTC.

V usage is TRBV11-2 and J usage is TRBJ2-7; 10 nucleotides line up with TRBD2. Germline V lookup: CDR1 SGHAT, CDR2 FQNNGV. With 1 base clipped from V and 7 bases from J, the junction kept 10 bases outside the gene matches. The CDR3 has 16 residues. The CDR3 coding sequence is TGTGCCAGCAGCTTAGTAAGTCTTAGCGGGAGGAGTGAGCAGTACTTC. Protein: CASSLVSLSGRSEQYF.

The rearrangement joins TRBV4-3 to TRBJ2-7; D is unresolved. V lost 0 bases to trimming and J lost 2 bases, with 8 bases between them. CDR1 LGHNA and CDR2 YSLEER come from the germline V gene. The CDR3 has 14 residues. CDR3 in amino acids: CASSQDYGPYEQYF. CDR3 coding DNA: TGCGCCAGCAGCCAAGACTACGGTCCCTACGAGCAGTACTTC.

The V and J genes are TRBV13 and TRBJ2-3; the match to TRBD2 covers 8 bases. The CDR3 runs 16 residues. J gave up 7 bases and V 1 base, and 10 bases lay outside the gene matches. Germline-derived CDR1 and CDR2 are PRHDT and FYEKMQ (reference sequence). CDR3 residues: CASSLDPAGVMNTQYF. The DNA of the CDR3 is TGTGCCAGCAGCTTAGATCCAGCGGGAGTAATGAATACGCAGTATTTT.

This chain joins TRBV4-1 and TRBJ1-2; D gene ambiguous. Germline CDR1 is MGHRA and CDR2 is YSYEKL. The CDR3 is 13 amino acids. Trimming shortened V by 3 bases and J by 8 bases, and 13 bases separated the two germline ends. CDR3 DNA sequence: TGCGCCAGCAGCCACCTAGGGAGAAGGGGCTACACCTTC. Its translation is CASSHLGRRGYTF.

CDR3 sequence: CASSRRRLVSDNEQFF. The CDR3 bases are TGTGCCAGCAGCCGTCGAAGACTAGTATCGGACAATGAGCAGTTCTTC. The rearrangement joins TRBV11-1 to TRBJ2-1, with a weak D call TRBD2 (6 bases). Germline assignment: CDR1 SGHAT and CDR2 FQDESV (reference sequence). The V gene lost 5 bases and the J gene lost 5 bases, with 19 bases spanning the gap. CDR3 size: 16 residues. The variable domain in full, completed from reference TRBV11-1 and TRBJ2-1, reads EAEVAQSPRYKITEKSQAVAFWCDPISGHATLYWYRQILGQGPELLVQFQDESVVDDSQLPKDRFSAERLKGVDSTLKIQPAELGDSAMYLCASSRRRLVSDNEQFFGPGTRLTVL.